The T cell receptor beta chain under discussion was sequenced for a study of T cells in Graves' hyperthyroidism and ophthalmopathy. It was RNA transcripts that yielded the amplified TCR beta CDR3 regions. The HTBI primer set was used in a first-round RT-PCR of the TCR CDR3. TCRdb redid the calling of the multiplex PCR reads with MiXCR, one entry per CDR3 protein. The repertoire holds 300,000 to 450,000 distinct CDR3 sequences, with more than 15% as singletons. This clonotype was observed a handful of times. The CDR3 length is 13 residues. Germline V gene lookup returns CDR1 SGHTA and CDR2 FQGNSA. Trimming removed 4 bases at V and 2 bases at J, with 9 bases between.

The chain recombines TRBV7-2 with TRBJ2-7, with D unclear. The sample was blood. This receptor was obtained from a woman aged 18 to 35 with Graves' hyperthyroidism that later progressed to Graves' ophthalmopathy. The CDR3 sequence is CASSWALTYEQYF. Written as DNA, the CDR3 is TGTGCCAGCAGCTGGGCCCTTACCTACGAGCAGTACTTC.